This TCR beta chain was recorded in a study of T cell changes during pregnancy in multiple sclerosis. The CDR3 covers 17 residues. Germline values: CDR1 ENHRY, CDR2 SYGVKD. V shed 3 bases, J shed 3 bases, and the junction held 10 bases outside the gene matches. Profiling relied on immunoSEQ multiplex PCR, and the TCRdb table lists in-frame clones only, not all of them. The sample lists approximately 28,000 clones, approximately 92% seen once, with over 15% in the top ten. Sequencing used CD8+ T cells from peripheral blood mononuclear cells, obtained in the second trimester of pregnancy. The chain carries TRBV10-3 and TRBJ2-7; 11 bases map to TRBD2. The receptor's source is a female donor with multiple sclerosis, enrolled in a pregnancy study. CDR3: CAISDPPGTSGFYEQYF. The CDR3 coding sequence is TGTGCCATCAGTGACCCCCCCGGGACTAGCGGATTCTACGAGCAGTACTTC.